This entry concerns a single TCR beta chain. The CDR3 totals 13 residues. Trimming took 5 bases from V and 9 from J; bases not matched to a gene: 9. Produced via immunoSEQ multiplex PCR; TCRdb's table is partial and in-frame only. This sample yields roughly 240,000 clones, of which 75% to 85% are seen a single time; 4% to 5% belongs to the top ten. This sample was included in a study of blood T cell repertoires in COVID-19. The source material was peripheral blood. This TCR came from a woman in her 70s with acute or convalescent COVID-19. The chain is built from TRBV12-3 or TRBV12-4 and TRBJ1-1; TRBD1 matches at 7 bases. The CDR3 spells CASSRRDSFKAFF. CDR3 DNA: TGTGCCAGCAGTCGGCGGGACAGCTTTAAAGCTTTCTTT.